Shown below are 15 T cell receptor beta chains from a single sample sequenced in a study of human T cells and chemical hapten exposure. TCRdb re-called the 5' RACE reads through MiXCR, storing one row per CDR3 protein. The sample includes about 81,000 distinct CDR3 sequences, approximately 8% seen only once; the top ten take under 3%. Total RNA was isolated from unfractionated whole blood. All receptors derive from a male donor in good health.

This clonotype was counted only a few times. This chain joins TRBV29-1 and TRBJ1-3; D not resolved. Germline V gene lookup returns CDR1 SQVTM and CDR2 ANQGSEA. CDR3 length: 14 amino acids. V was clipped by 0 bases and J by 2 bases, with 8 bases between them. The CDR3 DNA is TGCAGCGTTGAAGATCCCCAAACTGGAAACACCATATATTTT. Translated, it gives CSVEDPQTGNTIYF.

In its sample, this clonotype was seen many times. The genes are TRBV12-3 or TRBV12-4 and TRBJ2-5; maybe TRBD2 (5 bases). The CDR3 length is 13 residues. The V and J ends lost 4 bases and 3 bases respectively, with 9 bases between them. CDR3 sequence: CASSSQREETQYF. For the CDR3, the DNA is TGTGCCAGCAGTTCCCAGAGGGAAGAGACCCAGTACTTC.

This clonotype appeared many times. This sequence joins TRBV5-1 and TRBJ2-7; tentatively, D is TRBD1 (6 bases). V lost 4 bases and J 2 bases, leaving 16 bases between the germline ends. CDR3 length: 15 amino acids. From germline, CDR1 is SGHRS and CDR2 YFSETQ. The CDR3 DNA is TGCGCCAGCAGCAGTACAACGACAGGACCCTACGAGCAGTACTTC. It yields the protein CASSSTTTGPYEQYF.

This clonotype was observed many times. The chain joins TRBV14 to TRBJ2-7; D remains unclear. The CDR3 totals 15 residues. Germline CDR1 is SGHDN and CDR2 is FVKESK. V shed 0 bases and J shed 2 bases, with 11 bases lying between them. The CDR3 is CASSQDGGPPYEQYF. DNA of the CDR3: TGTGCCAGCAGCCAAGACGGTGGACCCCCCTACGAGCAGTACTTC.

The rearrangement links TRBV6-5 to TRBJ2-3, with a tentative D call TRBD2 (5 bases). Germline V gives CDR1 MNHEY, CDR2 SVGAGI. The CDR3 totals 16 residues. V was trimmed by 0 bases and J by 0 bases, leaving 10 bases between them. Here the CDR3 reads CASSYSNGVSTDTQYF. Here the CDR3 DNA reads TGTGCCAGCAGTTACTCGAACGGGGTTAGCACAGATACGCAGTATTTT.

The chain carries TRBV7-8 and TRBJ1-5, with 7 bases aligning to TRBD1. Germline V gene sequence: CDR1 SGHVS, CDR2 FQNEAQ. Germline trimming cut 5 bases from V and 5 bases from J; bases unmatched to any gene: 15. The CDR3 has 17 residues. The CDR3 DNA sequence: TGTGCCAGCAGCCAGAGCCCGGCAGGGGGGTGGTATCAGCCCCAGCATTTT. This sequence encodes CASSQSPAGGWYQPQHF. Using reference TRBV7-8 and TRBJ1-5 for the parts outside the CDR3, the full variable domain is GAGVSQSPRYKVAKRGQDVALRCDPISGHVSLFWYQQALGQGPEFLTYFQNEAQLDKSGLPSDRFFAERPEGSVSTLKIQRTQQEDSAVYLCASSQSPAGGWYQPQHFGDGTRLSIL.

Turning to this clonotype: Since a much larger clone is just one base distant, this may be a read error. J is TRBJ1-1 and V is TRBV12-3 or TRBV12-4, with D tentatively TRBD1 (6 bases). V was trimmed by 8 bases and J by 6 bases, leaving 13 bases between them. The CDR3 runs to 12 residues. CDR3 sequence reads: CASATRGAEAFF. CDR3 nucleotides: TGTGCCAGCGCGACCAGGGGAGCTGAAGCTTTCTTT.

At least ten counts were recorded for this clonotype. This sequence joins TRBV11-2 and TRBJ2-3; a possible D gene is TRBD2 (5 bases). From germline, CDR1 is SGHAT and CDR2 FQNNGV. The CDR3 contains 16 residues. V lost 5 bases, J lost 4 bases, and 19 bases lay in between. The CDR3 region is CASSPSRLSGPDTQYF. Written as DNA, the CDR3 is TGTGCCAGCAGCCCTAGTAGACTATCCGGGCCAGATACGCAGTATTTT.

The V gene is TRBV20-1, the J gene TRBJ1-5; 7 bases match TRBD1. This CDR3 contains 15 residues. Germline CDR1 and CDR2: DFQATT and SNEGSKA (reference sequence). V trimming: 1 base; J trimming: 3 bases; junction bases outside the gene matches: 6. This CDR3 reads CSARAEGADNQPQHF. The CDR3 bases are TGCAGTGCTAGAGCGGAGGGGGCGGACAATCAGCCCCAGCATTTT.

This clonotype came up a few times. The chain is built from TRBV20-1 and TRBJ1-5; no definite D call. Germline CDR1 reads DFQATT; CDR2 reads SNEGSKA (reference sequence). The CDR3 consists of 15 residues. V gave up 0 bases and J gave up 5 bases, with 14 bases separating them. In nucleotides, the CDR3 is TGCAGTGCTAGAGATCCTGGTCAGACGGATCAGCCCCAGCATTTT. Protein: CSARDPGQTDQPQHF.

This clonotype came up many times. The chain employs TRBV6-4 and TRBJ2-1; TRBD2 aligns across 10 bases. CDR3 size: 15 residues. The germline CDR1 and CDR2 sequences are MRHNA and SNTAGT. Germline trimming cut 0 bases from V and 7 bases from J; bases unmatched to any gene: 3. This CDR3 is CASSDSAAGGNEQFF. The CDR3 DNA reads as TGTGCCAGCAGTGACTCGGCAGCGGGGGGGAATGAGCAGTTCTTC.

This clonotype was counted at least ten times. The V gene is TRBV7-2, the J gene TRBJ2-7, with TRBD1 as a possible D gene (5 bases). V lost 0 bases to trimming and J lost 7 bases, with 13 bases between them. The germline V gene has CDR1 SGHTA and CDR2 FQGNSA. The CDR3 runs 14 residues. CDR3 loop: CASSLAAVAGEQYF. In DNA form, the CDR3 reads TGTGCCAGCAGCTTAGCGGCGGTAGCAGGGGAGCAGTACTTC.

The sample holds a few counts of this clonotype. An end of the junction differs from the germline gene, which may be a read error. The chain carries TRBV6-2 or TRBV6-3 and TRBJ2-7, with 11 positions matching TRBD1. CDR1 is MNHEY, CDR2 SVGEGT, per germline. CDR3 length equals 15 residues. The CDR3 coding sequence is TGTGCCAGCAGCCACCGGGACAGGGGGTCCTCCGAGCAGTACTTC. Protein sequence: CASSHRDRGSSEQYF.

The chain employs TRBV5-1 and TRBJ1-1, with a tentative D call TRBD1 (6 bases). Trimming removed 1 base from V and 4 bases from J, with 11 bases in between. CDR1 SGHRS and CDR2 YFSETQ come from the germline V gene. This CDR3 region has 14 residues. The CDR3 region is CASSLQGGSTEAFF. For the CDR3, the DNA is TGCGCCAGCAGCTTGCAAGGGGGGAGCACTGAAGCTTTCTTT.

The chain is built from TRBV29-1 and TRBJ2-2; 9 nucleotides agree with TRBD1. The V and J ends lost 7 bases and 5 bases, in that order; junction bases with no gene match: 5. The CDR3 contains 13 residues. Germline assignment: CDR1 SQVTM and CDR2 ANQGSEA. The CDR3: CSGGQGTTGELFF. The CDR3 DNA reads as TGCAGCGGAGGACAGGGGACTACCGGGGAGCTGTTTTTT.